This is a list of T cell receptor beta chains from one sample in a study of blood T cells in healthy people across ages. TCRdb redid the calling of the 5' RACE reads with MiXCR, one entry per CDR3 protein. The sample records nearly 800,000 distinct CDR3 sequences, 20% to 25% being singletons. The same specimen was also included in a second study, on T cells of mothers and their children.

The specimen was blood. The receptors shown here come from a boy between 10 and 17 years old in good health. The conserved cysteine and the conserved F or W are not part of the CDR3 here. Each record gives: V gene, clone size, J gene, CDR3 protein. A row's size may be missing; if present it is once, few, many or a size class.

TRBV29-1	few	TRBJ2-5	SAQGRLARETQY
TRBV5-1	-	TRBJ2-1	ASSPGWDLEQF
TRBV7-7	few	TRBJ2-5	ASSSDDPLAARETQY
TRBV28	few	TRBJ2-3	ASSPAGLAGAVDTQY
TRBV5-5	few	TRBJ2-2	ASSPWGGGELF
TRBV6-2/TRBV6-3	-	TRBJ2-4	ASRDDTSGTTIHLAKNIQY
TRBV27	-	TRBJ1-2	ASSLHGQGADYGYT
TRBV5-1	few	TRBJ2-5	ASSTASGGGETQY
TRBV21-1	-	TRBJ2-6	ASSKVTGADSGANVLT
TRBV20-1	few	TRBJ1-2	SASPAGDGYT
TRBV9	-	TRBJ2-1	ASSVDLAGGLREQF
TRBV29-1	-	TRBJ2-5	SARTFSETQY
TRBV5-1	once	TRBJ2-5	ASSLGVFGGDPSKETQY
TRBV7-9	-	TRBJ2-7	ASSSLGVTYEQY
TRBV6-6	-	TRBJ2-1	AARDTGFEQF
TRBV5-1	few	TRBJ1-1	ASSLVTGVMDTEAF
TRBV28	-	TRBJ1-1	ASSSPGTGNTEAF
TRBV19	-	TRBJ1-4	ASSPTYVNRNEKLF
TRBV29-1	-	TRBJ2-5	SDLGTGGETQY
TRBV15	-	TRBJ1-4	ATSREVQWVEKLF
TRBV20-1	-	TRBJ1-1	SVPGGLDTEAF
TRBV25-1	few	TRBJ1-1	ASSENRDGTEAF
TRBV12-3/TRBV12-4	few	TRBJ2-3	ASSLVGLRGTDTQY
TRBV9	-	TRBJ2-1	ASSSGGNRVEQF
TRBV7-2	-	TRBJ2-1	ASSPQGKSSYNEQF
TRBV20-1	few	TRBJ2-3	SARDLGTSGSTDTQY
TRBV20-1	-	TRBJ2-1	SARDQRGGSYNEQF
TRBV7-2	few	TRBJ2-5	ASSLALAGQQETQY
TRBV2	-	TRBJ1-4	ASSEAPPRATNEKLF
TRBV7-9	-	TRBJ2-3	ASSLDQRDTQY
TRBV27	few	TRBJ2-6	ASSPLRDLLSGANVLT
TRBV3-1	-	TRBJ2-1	ASSPGTSGTNEQF
TRBV28	few	TRBJ2-5	ASSLAEGAETQY
TRBV18	-	TRBJ2-2	ASSPRTTGGTGELF
TRBV20-1	-	TRBJ2-5	SARHRGGIQETQY
TRBV19	few	TRBJ2-5	ASSITPRGETQY
TRBV20-1	few	TRBJ2-5	SARDWQGETQY
TRBV12-3/TRBV12-4	-	TRBJ1-4	ASSRQGLEEKLF
TRBV5-1	-	TRBJ2-5	ASSLEGQGPEQETQY
TRBV20-1	-	TRBJ2-4	SAYTGRRAKNIQY
TRBV7-3	few	TRBJ1-2	ASSYPGYQGYT
TRBV25-1	-	TRBJ1-3	ASSESTGRNTIY
TRBV6-5	-	TRBJ2-1	ASSPYLDYPNEQF
TRBV9	-	TRBJ2-2	ASSVAITGELF
TRBV27	few	TRBJ2-6	ATGTGGLSGANVLT
TRBV27	once	-	ASSRLGTEFYEQY